The 15 T cell receptor beta chains listed next were all sequenced from one sample in a study of CD8+ T cells in alopecia areata. cDNA reverse transcribed from extracted RNA served as the sequencing template. Profiled with immunoSEQ multiplex PCR; TCRdb holds only in-frame clones, not every one. The table shows over 150,000 clones, with approximately 55% occurring only once. Treatment of the sample: oral pan-JAK inhibitor, 5-10 mg twice daily. Sample: CD8+ T cells sorted from blood, taken at week 24, from a patient treated with tofacitinib. The source is a human donor with alopecia areata.

The V and J genes are TRBV7-2 and TRBJ2-2; D remains ambiguous. Per the germline V gene, CDR1 is SGHTA and CDR2 is FQGNSA. The CDR3 covers 14 residues. Trimming shortened V by 1 base and J by 0 bases, and 3 bases separated the two germline ends. CDR3 amino acids: CASSLVTNTGELFF. CDR3 in DNA: TGTGCCAGCAGCTTAGTGACGAACACCGGGGAGCTGTTTTTT.

There are a few counts of this clone. The chain combines TRBV27 with TRBJ1-1; no reliable D call. The CDR3 consists of 15 residues. Per germline, CDR1 MNHEY and CDR2 SMNVEV (reference sequence). Trimming took 2 bases from V and 2 from J, leaving 12 bases between them. The chain's CDR3 is CASSLTRTLNTEAFF. The CDR3 DNA is TGTGCCAGCAGTTTAACCCGGACCCTAAACACTGAAGCTTTCTTT.

This clone turned up a few times. Different DNA sequences within this sample yield the same CDR3. CDR3 in amino acids: CASSPGPNYEQYF. The CDR3 DNA sequence: TGTGCCAGCTCACCTGGGCCCAACTACGAGCAGTACTTC. The rearrangement joins TRBV18 to TRBJ2-7; D is ambiguous. In germline, CDR1 is KGHSH, CDR2 LQKENI. V gave up 3 bases and J gave up 3 bases, with 9 bases separating them. This CDR3 has 13 amino acids.

V and J are TRBV29-1 and TRBJ1-4; TRBD1 is a possible D gene (6 bases). The V and J ends lost 7 bases and 0 bases respectively, with 15 bases between them. The CDR3 is made up of 15 amino acids. Germline V gene lookup returns CDR1 SQVTM and CDR2 ANQGSEA. In DNA, the CDR3 is TGCAGCGCCCTAACCCCAGGGGCAACTAATGAAAAACTGTTTTTT. Protein product: CSALTPGATNEKLFF.

The chain has TRBV7-8 and TRBJ2-5, with no clear D. Per the germline V gene, CDR1 is SGHVS and CDR2 is FQNEAQ. V lost 0 bases to trimming and J lost 2 bases, with 7 bases between them. This CDR3 is 14 amino acids long. Here the CDR3 DNA reads TGTGCCAGCAGCTTAGCGCCAAGGCAAGAGACCCAGTACTTC. Residues: CASSLAPRQETQYF. The full variable domain, in which reference TRBV7-8 and TRBJ2-5 provide the parts outside the CDR3, is GAGVSQSPRYKVAKRGQDVALRCDPISGHVSLFWYQQALGQGPEFLTYFQNEAQLDKSGLPSDRFFAERPEGSVSTLKIQRTQQEDSAVYLCASSLAPRQETQYFGPGTRLLVL.

V is TRBV15 and J is TRBJ1-5, with TRBD1 matching over 11 bases. With 5 bases clipped from V and 4 bases from J, the junction kept 4 bases outside the gene matches. Germline CDR1 LNHNV, CDR2 YYDKDF (reference sequence). This CDR3 comprises 15 residues. CDR3 amino acids: CATSGTGGSNQPQHF. The DNA of the CDR3 is TGTGCCACCAGCGGGACAGGGGGTAGTAATCAGCCCCAGCATTTT.

V usage is TRBV23-1 and J usage is TRBJ1-5, with D perhaps TRBD1 (5 bases). TRBV23-1 is an open reading frame whose function is uncertain. CDR3 length: 12 residues. CDR3 in amino acids: CAPIIGGQPQHF. In DNA, the CDR3 is TGCGCGCCAATTATCGGGGGGCAGCCCCAGCATTTT.

The rearrangement links TRBV14 to TRBJ2-1; D might be TRBD2 (7 bases). This CDR3 region has 16 residues. Germline loops: CDR1 SGHDN, CDR2 FVKESK. V gave up 4 bases and J gave up 1 base, with 14 bases separating them. The CDR3, as DNA: TGTGCCAGCAGCCCCCGGGGAGGGGGTTCCTACAATGAGCAGTTCTTC. Translating gives CASSPRGGGSYNEQFF.

V and J are TRBV19 and TRBJ2-1; either TRBD1 or TRBD2 may supply D (5 bases each). Germline CDR1 is LNHDA and CDR2 is SQIVND (reference sequence). The V gene lost 1 base and the J gene lost 4 bases, with 14 bases spanning the gap. This CDR3 is 16 amino acids long. The CDR3 region is CASSIGGSTGYNEQFF. The CDR3 nucleotides read TGTGCCAGTAGTATAGGGGGGAGCACAGGTTACAATGAGCAGTTCTTC.

The rearrangement links TRBV25-1 to TRBJ2-5; a weak D match, TRBD2 (5 bases). V was cut by 3 bases and J by 1 base, with 9 bases left in between. The CDR3 length is 14 residues. Germline V gives CDR1 MGHDK, CDR2 SYGVNS. The CDR3 is CASSDPGLQETQYF. The CDR3 DNA is TGTGCCAGCAGTGATCCCGGACTCCAAGAGACCCAGTACTTC.

The CDR3 DNA sequence: TGTGTTTCCAAGGAGGACTCAAGCTCCTACAATGAGCAGTTCTTC. Its protein is CVSKEDSSSYNEQFF. J is TRBJ2-1 and V is TRBV7-9; possible D gene TRBD2, 5 bases. The germline V gene encodes CDR1 SEHNR and CDR2 FQNEAQ (reference sequence). The CDR3 loop spans 15 amino acids.

The sample holds one count of this clone. The J gene is TRBJ2-7, the V gene TRBV7-2, with D perhaps TRBD2 (6 bases). Trimming took off 3 bases at V and 7 bases at J, with 22 bases between the two ends. CDR1 SGHTA and CDR2 FQGNSA come from the germline V gene. The CDR3 runs 16 residues. In DNA, the CDR3 is TGTGCCAGCAGCTTGGGCCTGAGACTAGTCAGTGGAGAGCAGTACTTC. Protein: CASSLGLRLVSGEQYF.

The CDR3 nucleotides read TGTGCCAGCAGCTATCGGCCGGGACAGGGGGGACAACTCCAAGAGACCCAGTACTTC. Protein: CASSYRPGQGGQLQETQYF. The chain is built from TRBV11-2 and TRBJ2-5, with 11 bases identical to TRBD1. This CDR3 has 19 amino acids. From germline, CDR1 is SGHAT and CDR2 FQNNGV. Losses at the gene ends were 4 bases for V and 1 base for J; bases not matched to a gene: 14.

The sample holds a few counts of this clone. The rearrangement joins TRBV30 to TRBJ2-2; 7 bases are a match to TRBD1. The germline V gene has CDR1 GTSNPN and CDR2 SVGIG (reference sequence). V dropped 2 bases and J dropped 0; count of bases not matched to a gene: 9. The CDR3 totals 17 residues. The CDR3 reads CAWSSNRGRSNTGELFF. The CDR3 DNA reads TGTGCCTGGAGTTCAAACAGGGGACGGTCGAACACCGGGGAGCTGTTTTTT. Drawing the rest from reference TRBV30 and TRBJ2-2, the complete variable domain is SQTIHQWPATLVQPVGSPLSLECTVEGTSNPNLYWYRQAAGRGLQLLFYSVGIGQISSEVPQNLSASRPQDRQFILSSKKLLLSDSGFYLCAWSSNRGRSNTGELFFGEGSRLTVL.

V gene TRBV6-6 combines with J gene TRBJ2-7, with 8 bases that match TRBD1. The V gene's germline CDR1 is MNHNY and CDR2 SVGAGI (reference sequence). The CDR3 consists of 13 residues. The V gene end was trimmed by 2 bases and the J gene end by 3 bases; junction bases not matched to a gene: 0. The CDR3 bases are TGTGCCAGCAGTTACGACAGGGGCTACGAGCAGTACTTC. Amino acid sequence: CASSYDRGYEQYF.